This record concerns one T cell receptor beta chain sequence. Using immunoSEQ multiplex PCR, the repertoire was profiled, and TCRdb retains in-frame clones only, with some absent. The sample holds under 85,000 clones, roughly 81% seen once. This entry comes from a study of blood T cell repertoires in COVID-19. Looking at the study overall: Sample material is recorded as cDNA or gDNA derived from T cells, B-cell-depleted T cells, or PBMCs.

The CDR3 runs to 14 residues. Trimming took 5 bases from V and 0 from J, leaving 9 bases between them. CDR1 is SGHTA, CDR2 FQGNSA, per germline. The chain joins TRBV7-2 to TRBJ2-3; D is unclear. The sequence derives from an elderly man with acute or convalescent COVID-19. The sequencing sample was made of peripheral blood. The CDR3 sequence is CASSALPSTDTQYF. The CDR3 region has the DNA TGTGCCAGCAGCGCACTTCCTAGCACAGATACGCAGTATTTT.